This T cell receptor beta chain emerged from a study of vaccination and CD4 T cells after COVID-19. Study in general: The post-COVID sampling time was a median 101 days after diagnosis, ranging from 35 to 161. A median of around 70 days (range 14 to 241) separated dose two from the taking of post-vaccine samples.

Notes on this clonotype: Antigen: not known.

Oncomine TCR Beta short-read sequencing was applied to DNA from cultured CD4+ T cells. TCRdb called the PCR reads again in MiXCR, with one record for every CDR3 protein. Here the sample spans about 9,800 distinct CDR3 sequences, around two fifths being singletons. Treatment indicated: roughly 10-day PBMC culture with coronavirus spike peptide pools or control peptides (ViraFEST assay). CD4+ T lymphocytes from the unexposed donor were collected before the COVID-19 pandemic (2011-2018). Between the trimmed V and J ends, which lost 1 base and 0 bases, there was a span of 19 bases. The CDR3 sequence is 18 residues long. Germline CDR1 reads SGHAT; CDR2 reads FQNNGV.

The specimen sequenced was CD4+ T cells from blood, cultured in vitro. The origin of this receptor is a human donor in good health. This sequence joins TRBV11-2 and TRBJ2-7, with D unclear. CDR3 coding DNA: TGTGCCAGCAGCTTAGTAGGTTCTTGGGTCAGGAACTCCTACGAGCAGTACTTC. Amino acids: CASSLVGSWVRNSYEQYF.